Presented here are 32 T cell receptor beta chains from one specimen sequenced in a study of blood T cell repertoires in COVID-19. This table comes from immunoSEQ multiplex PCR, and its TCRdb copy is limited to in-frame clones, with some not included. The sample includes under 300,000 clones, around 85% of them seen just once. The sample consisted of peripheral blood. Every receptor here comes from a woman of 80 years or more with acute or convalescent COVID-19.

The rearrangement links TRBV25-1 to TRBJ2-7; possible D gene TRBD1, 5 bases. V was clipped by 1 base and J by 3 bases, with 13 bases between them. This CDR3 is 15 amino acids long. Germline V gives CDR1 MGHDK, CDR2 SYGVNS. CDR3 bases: TGTGCCAGCAGTGAATCAGCGCAGGGCCGCTACGAGCAGTACTTC. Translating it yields CASSESAQGRYEQYF.

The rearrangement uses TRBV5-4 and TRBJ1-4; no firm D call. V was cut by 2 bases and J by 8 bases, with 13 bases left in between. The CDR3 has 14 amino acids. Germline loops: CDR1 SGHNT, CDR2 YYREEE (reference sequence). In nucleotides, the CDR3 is TGTGCCAGCAGCTTCGGGGTGCTTAGCGAAAAACTGTTTTTT. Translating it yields CASSFGVLSEKLFF.

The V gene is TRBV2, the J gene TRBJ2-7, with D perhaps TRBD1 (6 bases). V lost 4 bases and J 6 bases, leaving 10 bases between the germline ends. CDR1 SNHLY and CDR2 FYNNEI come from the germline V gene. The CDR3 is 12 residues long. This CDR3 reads CASSVQGPEQYF. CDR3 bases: TGTGCCAGCAGTGTACAGGGCCCCGAGCAGTACTTC.

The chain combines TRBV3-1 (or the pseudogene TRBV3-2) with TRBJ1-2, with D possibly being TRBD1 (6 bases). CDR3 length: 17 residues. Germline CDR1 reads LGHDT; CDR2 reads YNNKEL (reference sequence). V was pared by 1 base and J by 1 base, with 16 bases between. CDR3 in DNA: TGTGCCAGCAGCCAAGGAGTCAGGGGTACCCTTAACTATGGCTACACCTTC. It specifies CASSQGVRGTLNYGYTF.

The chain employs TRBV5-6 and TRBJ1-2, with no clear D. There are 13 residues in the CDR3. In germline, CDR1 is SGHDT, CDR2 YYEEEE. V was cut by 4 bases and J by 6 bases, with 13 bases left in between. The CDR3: CASSLPGVHGYTF. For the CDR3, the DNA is TGTGCCAGCAGCCTTCCCGGGGTTCATGGCTACACCTTC.

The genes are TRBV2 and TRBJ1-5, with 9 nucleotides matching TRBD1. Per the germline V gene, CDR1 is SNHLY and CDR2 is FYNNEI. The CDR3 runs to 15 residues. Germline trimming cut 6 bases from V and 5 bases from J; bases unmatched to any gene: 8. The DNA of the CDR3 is TGTGCCAGCAGATTACGGAGGACAGGGGATCAGCCCCAGCATTTT. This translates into CASRLRRTGDQPQHF.

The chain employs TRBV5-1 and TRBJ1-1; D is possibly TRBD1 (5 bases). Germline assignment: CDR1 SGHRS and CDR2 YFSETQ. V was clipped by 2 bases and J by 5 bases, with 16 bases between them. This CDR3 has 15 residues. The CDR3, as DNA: TGCGCCAGCAGCTTTTTACGGGGGATTGGGACTGAAGCTTTCTTT. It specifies CASSFLRGIGTEAFF.

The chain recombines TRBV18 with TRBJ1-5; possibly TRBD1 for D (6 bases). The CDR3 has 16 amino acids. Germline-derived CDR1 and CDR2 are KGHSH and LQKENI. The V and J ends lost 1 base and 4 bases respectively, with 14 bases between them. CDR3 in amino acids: CASSPQMDSLNQPQHF. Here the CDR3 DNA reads TGTGCCAGCTCACCACAGATGGACAGTCTTAATCAGCCCCAGCATTTT.

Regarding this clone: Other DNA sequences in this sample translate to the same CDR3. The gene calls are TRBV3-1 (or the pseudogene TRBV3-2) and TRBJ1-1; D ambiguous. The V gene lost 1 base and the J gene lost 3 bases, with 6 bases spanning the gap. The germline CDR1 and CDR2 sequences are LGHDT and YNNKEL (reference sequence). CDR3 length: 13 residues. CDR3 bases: TGTGCCAGCAGCCAAGGAGCCGACACTGAAGCTTTCTTT. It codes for CASSQGADTEAFF.

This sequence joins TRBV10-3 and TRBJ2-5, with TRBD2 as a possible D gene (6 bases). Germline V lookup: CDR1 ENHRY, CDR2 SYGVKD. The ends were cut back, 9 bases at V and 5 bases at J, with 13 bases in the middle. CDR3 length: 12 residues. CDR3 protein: CAMGPRGETQYF. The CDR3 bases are TGTGCCATGGGCCCCCGGGGGGAGACCCAGTACTTC.

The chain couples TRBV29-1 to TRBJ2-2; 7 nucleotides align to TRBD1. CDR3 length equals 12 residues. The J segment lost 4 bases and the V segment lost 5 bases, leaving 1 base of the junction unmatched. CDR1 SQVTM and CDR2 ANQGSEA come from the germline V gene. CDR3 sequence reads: CSVRDSTGELFF. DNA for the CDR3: TGCAGCGTTAGGGACAGCACCGGGGAGCTGTTTTTT.

The CDR3 loop reads CASSHSGSGYTF. CDR3 in DNA: TGTGCCAGCAGCCACTCAGGGTCGGGCTACACCTTC. This chain links TRBV14 with TRBJ1-2, with D possibly matching TRBD1 (5 bases). CDR1 is SGHDN, CDR2 FVKESK, per germline. The length of the CDR3 is 12 residues. The V end lost 3 bases, the J end lost 8 bases, and 10 bases lay between the germline ends.

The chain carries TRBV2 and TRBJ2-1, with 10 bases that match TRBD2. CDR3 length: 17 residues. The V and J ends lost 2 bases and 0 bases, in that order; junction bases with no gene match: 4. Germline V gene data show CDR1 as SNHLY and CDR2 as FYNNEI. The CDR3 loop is CASSEFLAGGSYNEQFF. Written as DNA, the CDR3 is TGTGCCAGCAGTGAATTTTTAGCGGGGGGCTCCTACAATGAGCAGTTCTTC.

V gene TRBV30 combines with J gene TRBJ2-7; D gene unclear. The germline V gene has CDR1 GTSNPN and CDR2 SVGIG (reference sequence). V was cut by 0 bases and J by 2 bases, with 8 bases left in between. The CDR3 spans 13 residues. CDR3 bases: TGTGCCTGGAGTGTCGGCGGTACCTACGAGCAGTACTTC. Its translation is CAWSVGGTYEQYF.

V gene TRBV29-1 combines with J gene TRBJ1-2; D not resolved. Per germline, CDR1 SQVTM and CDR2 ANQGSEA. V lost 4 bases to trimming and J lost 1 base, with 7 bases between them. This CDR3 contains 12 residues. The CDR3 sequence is CSVARGNYGYTF. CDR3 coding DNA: TGCAGCGTTGCGCGTGGTAACTATGGCTACACCTTC. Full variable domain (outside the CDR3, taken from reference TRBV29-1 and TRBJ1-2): SAVISQKPSRDICQRGTSLTIQCQVDSQVTMMFWYRQQPGQSLTLIATANQGSEATYESGFVIDKFPISRPNLTFSTLTVSNMSPEDSSIYLCSVARGNYGYTFGSGTRLTVV.

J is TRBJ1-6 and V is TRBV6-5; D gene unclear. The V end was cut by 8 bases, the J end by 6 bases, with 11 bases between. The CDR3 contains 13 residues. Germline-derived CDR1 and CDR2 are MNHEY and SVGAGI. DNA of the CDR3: TGTGCCAGCCAGGCAGCCCGTAATTCACCCCTCCACTTT. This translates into CASQAARNSPLHF.

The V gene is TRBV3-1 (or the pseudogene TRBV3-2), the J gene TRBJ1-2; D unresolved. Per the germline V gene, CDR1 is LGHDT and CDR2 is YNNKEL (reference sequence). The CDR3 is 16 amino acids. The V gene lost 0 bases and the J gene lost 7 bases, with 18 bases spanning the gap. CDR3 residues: CASSQDYSLASPGYTF. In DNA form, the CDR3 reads TGTGCCAGCAGCCAAGATTATTCCTTGGCTTCCCCTGGCTACACCTTC.

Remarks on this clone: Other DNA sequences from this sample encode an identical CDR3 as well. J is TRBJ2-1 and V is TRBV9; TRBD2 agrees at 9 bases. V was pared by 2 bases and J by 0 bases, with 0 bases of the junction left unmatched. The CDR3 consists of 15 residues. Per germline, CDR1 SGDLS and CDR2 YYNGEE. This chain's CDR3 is CASSVSGSSYNEQFF. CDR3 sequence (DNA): TGTGCCAGCAGCGTTAGCGGGAGCTCCTACAATGAGCAGTTCTTC.

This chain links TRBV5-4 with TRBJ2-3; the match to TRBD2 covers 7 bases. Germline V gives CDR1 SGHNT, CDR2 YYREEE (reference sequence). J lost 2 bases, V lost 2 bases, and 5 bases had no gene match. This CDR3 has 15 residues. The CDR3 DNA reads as TGTGCCAGCAGCTTACAGCGGGGCTCCACAGATACGCAGTATTTT. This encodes CASSLQRGSTDTQYF. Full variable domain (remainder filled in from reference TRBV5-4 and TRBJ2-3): ETGVTQSPTHLIKTRGQQVTLRCSSQSGHNTVSWYQQALGQGPQFIFQYYREEENGRGNFPPRFSGLQFPNYSSELNVNALELDDSALYLCASSLQRGSTDTQYFGPGTRLTVL.

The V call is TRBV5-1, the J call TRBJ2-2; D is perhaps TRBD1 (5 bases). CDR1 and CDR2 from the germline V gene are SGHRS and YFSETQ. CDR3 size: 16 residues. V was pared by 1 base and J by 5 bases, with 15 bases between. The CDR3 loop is CASSLLAQGRTGELFF. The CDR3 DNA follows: TGCGCCAGCAGCTTGTTGGCCCAGGGTCGTACCGGGGAGCTGTTTTTT. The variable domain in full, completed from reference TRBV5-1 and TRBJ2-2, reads KAGVTQTPRYLIKTRGQQVTLSCSPISGHRSVSWYQQTPGQGLQFLFEYFSETQRNKGNFPGRFSGRQFSNSRSEMNVSTLELGDSALYLCASSLLAQGRTGELFFGEGSRLTVL.

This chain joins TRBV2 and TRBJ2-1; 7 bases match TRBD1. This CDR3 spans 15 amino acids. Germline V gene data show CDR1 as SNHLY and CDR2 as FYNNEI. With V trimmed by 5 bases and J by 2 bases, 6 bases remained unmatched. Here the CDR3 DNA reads TGTGCCAGCAGTTTGCCGGGACAGCCCTACAATGAGCAGTTCTTC. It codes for CASSLPGQPYNEQFF.

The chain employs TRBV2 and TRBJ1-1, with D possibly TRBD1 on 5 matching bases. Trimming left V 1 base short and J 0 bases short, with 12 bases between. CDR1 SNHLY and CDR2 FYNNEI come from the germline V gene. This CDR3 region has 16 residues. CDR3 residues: CASSEGRVGMNTEAFF. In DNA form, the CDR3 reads TGTGCCAGCAGTGAAGGCAGGGTGGGTATGAACACTGAAGCTTTCTTT.

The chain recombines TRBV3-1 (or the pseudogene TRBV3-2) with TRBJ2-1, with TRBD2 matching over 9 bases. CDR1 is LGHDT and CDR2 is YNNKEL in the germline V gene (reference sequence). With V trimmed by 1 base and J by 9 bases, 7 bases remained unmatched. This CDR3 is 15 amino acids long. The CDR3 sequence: CASSQGGGGAAEQFF. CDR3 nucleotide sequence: TGTGCCAGCAGCCAAGGAGGCGGGGGGGCCGCTGAGCAGTTCTTC.

CDR3 in amino acids: CASRGIRKQGASNYGYTF. CDR3 nucleotides: TGTGCCAGCCGCGGCATTAGAAAACAGGGGGCGTCCAACTATGGCTACACCTTC. The chain combines TRBV3-1 (or the pseudogene TRBV3-2) with TRBJ1-2; TRBD1 matches 9 bases. The CDR3 runs to 18 residues. V shed 8 bases and J 2 bases; nucleotides not matched to a gene: 18. Germline values: CDR1 LGHDT, CDR2 YNNKEL (reference sequence).

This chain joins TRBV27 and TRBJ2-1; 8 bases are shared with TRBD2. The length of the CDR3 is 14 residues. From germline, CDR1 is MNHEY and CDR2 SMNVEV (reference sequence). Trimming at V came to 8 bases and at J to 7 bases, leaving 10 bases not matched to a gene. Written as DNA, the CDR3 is TGTGCCAGCGGAGAGGGACTAGACCCTAATGAGCAGTTCTTC. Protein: CASGEGLDPNEQFF.

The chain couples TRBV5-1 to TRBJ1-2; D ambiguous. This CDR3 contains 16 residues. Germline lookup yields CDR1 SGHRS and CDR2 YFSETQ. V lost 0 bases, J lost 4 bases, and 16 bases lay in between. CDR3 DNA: TGCGCCAGCAGCTTGGCCCCTAGCAACATCGCCTATGGCTACACCTTC. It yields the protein CASSLAPSNIAYGYTF. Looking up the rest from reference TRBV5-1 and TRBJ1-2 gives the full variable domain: KAGVTQTPRYLIKTRGQQVTLSCSPISGHRSVSWYQQTPGQGLQFLFEYFSETQRNKGNFPGRFSGRQFSNSRSEMNVSTLELGDSALYLCASSLAPSNIAYGYTFGSGTRLTVV.

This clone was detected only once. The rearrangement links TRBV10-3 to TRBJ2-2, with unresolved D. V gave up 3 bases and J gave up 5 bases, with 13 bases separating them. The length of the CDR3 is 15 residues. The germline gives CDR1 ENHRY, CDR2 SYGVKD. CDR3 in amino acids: CAISDSGLTTGELFF. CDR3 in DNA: TGTGCCATCAGTGACTCAGGATTGACGACCGGGGAGCTGTTTTTT.

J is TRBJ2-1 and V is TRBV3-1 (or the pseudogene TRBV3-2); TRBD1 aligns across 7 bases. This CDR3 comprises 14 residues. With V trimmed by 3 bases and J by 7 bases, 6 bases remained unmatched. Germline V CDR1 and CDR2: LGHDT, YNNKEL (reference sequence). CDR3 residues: CASSQLARGNEQFF. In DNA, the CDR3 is TGTGCCAGCAGCCAGTTGGCCAGGGGGAATGAGCAGTTCTTC.

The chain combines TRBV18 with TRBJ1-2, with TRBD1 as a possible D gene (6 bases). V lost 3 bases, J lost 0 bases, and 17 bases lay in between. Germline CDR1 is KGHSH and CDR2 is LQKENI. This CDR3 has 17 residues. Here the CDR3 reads CASSPLTRGGANYGYTF. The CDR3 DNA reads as TGTGCCAGCTCACCTCTGACAAGGGGGGGTGCTAACTATGGCTACACCTTC.

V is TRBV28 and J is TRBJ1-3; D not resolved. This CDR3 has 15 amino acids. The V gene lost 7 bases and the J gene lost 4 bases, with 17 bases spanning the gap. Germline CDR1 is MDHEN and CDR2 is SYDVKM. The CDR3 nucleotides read TGTGCCAGCACCCCCCCGCGAGGGAGGGGAAACACCATATATTTT. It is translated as CASTPPRGRGNTIYF.

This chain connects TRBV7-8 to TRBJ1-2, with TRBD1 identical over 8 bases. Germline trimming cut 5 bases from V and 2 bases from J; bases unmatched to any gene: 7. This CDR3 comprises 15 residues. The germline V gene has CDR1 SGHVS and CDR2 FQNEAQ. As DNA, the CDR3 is TGTGCCAGCAGCCCGGCGGACAGGGCGAACTATGGCTACACCTTC. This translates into CASSPADRANYGYTF.

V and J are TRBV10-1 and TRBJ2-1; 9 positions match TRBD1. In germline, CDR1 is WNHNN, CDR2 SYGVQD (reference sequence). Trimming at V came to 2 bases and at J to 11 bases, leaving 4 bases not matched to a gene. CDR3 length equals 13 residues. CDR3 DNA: TGCGCCAGCAGTGAGCTGGGACAGGGTCAGCAGTTCTTC. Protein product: CASSELGQGQQFF.